Sequencing of this TCR beta chain was carried out in a study of blood T cell repertoires in COVID-19. For the study at large: Both acute and convalescent COVID-19 samples were obtained from the United States, Italy and Spain.

Original processing methods: Estimation of nucleated cell counts was performed using reference gene primer amplification. Only in-frame clones appear in the TCRdb table, and some are missing; sequencing was by immunoSEQ multiplex PCR. That table is the source of V, J and clone size, and D and trimming were worked out from the DNA. The top ten clones hold about 0.4% of a sample with about 45,000 clones, 89% of them seen once. Germline V gives CDR1 SGHVS, CDR2 FQNEAQ. CDR3 length equals 14 residues. The V gene lost 5 bases and the J gene lost 3 bases, with 13 bases spanning the gap. Sequencing input: peripheral blood. This receptor was taken from a human donor in a cohort sampled during active COVID-19. This sequence joins TRBV7-8 and TRBJ1-2, with a possible D match to TRBD1 (5 bases). The CDR3 sequence is CASSAGLTDYGYTF. The CDR3 coding sequence is TGTGCCAGCAGCGCGGGACTTACGGACTATGGCTACACCTTC.